The rows below give T cell receptor beta chains drawn from one sample of a study of cytomegalovirus exposure and HLA in healthy donors. TCRdb keeps only in-frame clones here, not all; method: immunoSEQ multiplex PCR. The sample holds some 120,000 clones. Source material: PBMCs. These receptors were taken from a middle-aged man in good health and CMV-seronegative. Each CDR3 is given with its conserved first and last residue. D genes are given only for firm matches.

j_gene	d_gene	v_gene	CDR3aa	CDR3nt
TRBJ1-2	.	TRBV29-1	CSVDEETYGYTF	TGCAGCGTTGATGAGGAAACCTATGGCTACACCTTC
TRBJ2-5	TRBD2	TRBV18	CASSPWREGQETQYF	TGTGCCAGCTCCCCGTGGCGGGAGGGCCAAGAGACCCAGTACTTC
TRBJ1-5	.	TRBV7-2	CASSLEFGGANSNQPQHF	TGTGCCAGCAGCTTAGAGTTTGGGGGGGCGAATAGCAATCAGCCCCAGCATTTT
TRBJ2-7	TRBD2	TRBV10-2	CASGTSGSDGEQYF	TGCGCCAGCGGGACTAGCGGGAGTGATGGCGAGCAGTACTTC
TRBJ1-2	.	TRBV11-2	CASSSPGPGGQGGYTF	TGTGCCAGCAGCTCCCCCGGCCCCGGGGGGCAGGGTGGCTACACCTTC
TRBJ2-1	TRBD1	TRBV7-2	CASSLPTGGRPFF	TGTGCCAGCAGCTTACCCACAGGGGGCCGTCCGTTCTTC
TRBJ2-2	.	TRBV6-5	CASRAQGGGGELFF	TGTGCCAGCAGGGCCCAGGGAGGGGGCGGGGAGCTGTTTTTT
TRBJ1-2	TRBD1	TRBV5-8	CASSYETGLAYGYTF	TGTGCCAGCAGCTACGAGACAGGGTTGGCCTATGGCTACACCTTC
TRBJ2-5	TRBD1	TRBV4-1	CASSPGGRGARYQETQYF	TGCGCCAGCAGCCCAGGGGGCCGTGGAGCTCGGTACCAAGAGACCCAGTACTTC
TRBJ1-5	TRBD1	TRBV7-8	CASSFDPGQGHSNQPQHF	TGTGCCAGCAGCTTCGATCCGGGACAGGGTCATAGCAATCAGCCCCAGCATTTT
TRBJ2-3	TRBD2	TRBV13	CASYSGRGSTDTQYF	TGTGCCAGTTATAGCGGGAGGGGCAGCACAGATACGCAGTATTTT
TRBJ2-7	TRBD2	TRBV27	CASSLLAGNSYEQYF	TGTGCCAGCAGTCTTTTAGCGGGTAACTCCTACGAGCAGTACTTC
TRBJ2-1	.	TRBV5-1	CASRSQPSSYNEQFF	TGCGCCAGCAGGTCCCAACCCAGCTCCTACAATGAGCAGTTCTTC